This TCR beta chain was obtained from a study of CD8 T cells in ankylosing spondylitis. Study results and caveats: Characteristic, it appeared, of ankylosing spondylitis blood was a TCR beta motif of 7 or 8 highly homologous variants. Some motif variants were previously reported in reactive arthritis synovial fluid and blood.

The sample holds a few counts of this clonotype. Its specificity is not known. Germline V gives CDR1 MNHEY, CDR2 SMNVEV (reference sequence). There are 13 residues in the CDR3. V lost 5 bases, J lost 5 bases, and 11 bases lay in between. MiXCR, run by TCRdb on the 5' RACE reads, gives a single entry per CDR3 protein. Here the sample spans approximately 140,000 distinct CDR3 sequences, 40% to 50% being singletons. This chain links TRBV27 with TRBJ2-3; D is unclear. Sequencing was performed on synovial fluid, either unsorted or a sorted T cell fraction (not recorded which). The receptor's source is a male donor with ankylosing spondylitis. The CDR3 loop reads CASSPYYGDTQYF. The CDR3 nucleotides read TGTGCCAGCAGTCCTTACTATGGAGATACGCAGTATTTT.